Below, 21 T cell receptor beta chains from the same sample are listed, as sequenced in a study of blood T cells in healthy people across ages (dated by TCRdb to between 2015 and 2016). Receptors were amplified or captured by 5' RACE. The instrument was an Illumina HiSeq 2500. A second about 7 to 12 cycle PCR used a sample-barcoded 5' primer and a J-beta primer mix. The public reads were reprocessed in TCRdb via fastp at Q25 and MiXCR, keeping in-frame beta chains. Rows are unified per CDR3 protein, each entry keeping the most common DNA and genes. For this sample there are 1.5 million to 2 million distinct CDR3 sequences; about 28% appear just once. The ten largest clones represent about 7.7% of the sample. Sample: blood. The receptor source for this set is a woman aged 30 to 39 in good health.

The chain uses TRBV9 and TRBJ2-3; D remains ambiguous. Trimming pared 0 bases from V and 6 bases from J, leaving 8 bases between. The length of the CDR3 is 13 residues. Germline CDR1 is SGDLS and CDR2 is YYNGEE. CDR3 sequence: CASSVASRDTQYF. The CDR3 region has the DNA TGTGCCAGCAGCGTAGCGAGCAGGGATACGCAGTATTTT.

This clonotype was counted a few times. V usage is TRBV6-6 and J usage is TRBJ2-1; no firm D call. V shed 6 bases and J shed 0 bases, with 15 bases lying between them. There are 16 residues in the CDR3. Germline V lookup: CDR1 MNHNY, CDR2 SVGAGI (reference sequence). The CDR3 nucleotides are TGTGCCAGCAGCTCCCCGTTAGCCGTCTCCTACAATGAGCAGTTCTTC. Translating it yields CASSSPLAVSYNEQFF.

This clonotype was observed a few times. The V and J genes are TRBV6-2 or TRBV6-3 and TRBJ2-7; 7 nucleotides match TRBD1. With V trimmed by 7 bases and J by 10 bases, 13 bases remained unmatched. Germline V gene sequence: CDR1 MNHEY, CDR2 SVGEGT. The CDR3 extends over 13 amino acids. CDR3 region: CASTETTNRGQYF. The CDR3 DNA follows: TGTGCCAGCACCGAGACAACAAACAGGGGACAGTACTTC.

V usage is TRBV18 and J usage is TRBJ2-1; the D gene is possibly TRBD1 (7 bases). The CDR3 runs 16 residues. Trimming removed 6 bases at V and 1 base at J, with 16 bases between. Per the germline V gene, CDR1 is KGHSH and CDR2 is LQKENI. The CDR3 coding sequence is TGTGCCAGCTCTCATAAACAGGGGAGGTCCTACAATGAGCAGTTCTTC. This gives the protein CASSHKQGRSYNEQFF.

The genes are TRBV24-1 and TRBJ2-5; no reliable D call. The V and J ends lost 5 bases and 3 bases respectively, with 9 bases between them. Germline V gene sequence: CDR1 KGHDR, CDR2 SFDVKD. The CDR3 length is 13 residues. Here the CDR3 reads CATSAYQEETQYF. CDR3 sequence (DNA): TGTGCCACCAGTGCATATCAGGAAGAGACCCAGTACTTC.

This clonotype was observed a few times. The genes are TRBV20-1 and TRBJ2-5; 11 bases fit TRBD1. The CDR3 extends over 15 amino acids. Looked up from germline, CDR1 is DFQATT and CDR2 is SNEGSKA (reference sequence). V lost 8 bases, J lost 4 bases, and 12 bases stayed unmatched. In DNA form, the CDR3 reads TGCAGTACCTCATTAGGACAGGGGGCTGGAGAGACCCAGTACTTC. Protein sequence: CSTSLGQGAGETQYF.

The chain is built from TRBV29-1 and TRBJ2-5, with TRBD1 matching over 9 bases. The DNA end favors TRBJ2-7, so the J call may be wrong. Per germline, CDR1 SQVTM and CDR2 ANQGSEA. The CDR3 consists of 16 residues. The CDR3 sequence: CSVEDRRTGEYYEQYF. CDR3 bases: TGCAGCGTTGAAGATCGGAGGACAGGGGAGTACTACGAGCAGTACTTC.

V is TRBV5-1 and J is TRBJ1-6; no definite D call. There are 15 residues in the CDR3. The ends were cut back, 0 bases at V and 7 bases at J, with 11 bases in the middle. The germline CDR1 and CDR2 sequences are SGHRS and YFSETQ. Written as DNA, the CDR3 is TGCGCCAGCAGCTTGGTGGAGCAAAGCAATTCACCCCTCCACTTT. It is translated as CASSLVEQSNSPLHF.

The chain carries TRBV5-1 and TRBJ2-5, with TRBD2 identical over 7 bases. TRBJ2-7 matches the DNA end more closely, so the J call is doubtful. The CDR3 length is 17 residues. Germline assignment: CDR1 SGHRS and CDR2 YFSETQ. The CDR3 protein is CASSQEGSSGVNYEQYF. CDR3 DNA sequence: TGCGCCAGCAGCCAAGAGGGGTCGAGCGGGGTCAACTACGAGCAGTACTTC.

With respect to this clonotype: An end of the junction does not agree with germline; a read error may underlie this. This sequence joins TRBV9 and TRBJ2-7, with 11 bases aligning to TRBD2. The CDR3 runs 14 residues. In germline, CDR1 is SGDLS, CDR2 YYNGEE. The CDR3 DNA is TGTACCAGCAGCATTAGCGGGAGGGCGGAAGAGCAGTACTTC. Residues: CTSSISGRAEEQYF.

This clonotype has a handful of counts. The chain couples TRBV5-1 to TRBJ1-4, with D perhaps TRBD1 (5 bases). V was cut by 3 bases and J by 3 bases, with 12 bases left in between. CDR1 SGHRS and CDR2 YFSETQ come from the germline V gene. The CDR3 covers 15 residues. CDR3 residues: CASSSQRGANEKLFF. The DNA of the CDR3 is TGCGCCAGCAGCTCCCAACGGGGGGCTAATGAAAAACTGTTTTTT. The entire variable domain, with the rest obtained from reference TRBV5-1 and TRBJ1-4, is as follows: KAGVTQTPRYLIKTRGQQVTLSCSPISGHRSVSWYQQTPGQGLQFLFEYFSETQRNKGNFPGRFSGRQFSNSRSEMNVSTLELGDSALYLCASSSQRGANEKLFFGSGTQLSVL.

In this sample, this clonotype turned up many times. The rearrangement joins TRBV5-1 to TRBJ2-6; TRBD2 is a possible D gene (5 bases). Germline CDR1 SGHRS, CDR2 YFSETQ. Trimming left V 0 bases short and J 2 bases short, with 6 bases between. The CDR3 is 15 amino acids. The CDR3 reads CASSLAGTGANVLTF. For the CDR3, the DNA is TGCGCCAGCAGCTTGGCGGGGACTGGGGCCAACGTCCTGACTTTC.

This clonotype was seen more than once but under ten times. The CDR3: CASSQKRGQGAHEQYF. The CDR3 bases are TGTGCCAGCAGCCAAAAACGTGGACAGGGGGCTCACGAGCAGTACTTC. The J gene is TRBJ2-7, the V gene TRBV14, with 11 bases matching TRBD1. This CDR3 region has 16 residues. The germline V gene encodes CDR1 SGHDN and CDR2 FVKESK. V dropped 2 bases and J dropped 5; count of bases not matched to a gene: 8.

This clonotype appeared a few times. V and J are TRBV4-1 and TRBJ1-2; maybe TRBD1 (5 bases). Trimming cost V 0 bases and J 8 bases, with 13 bases left between them. Per the germline V gene, CDR1 is MGHRA and CDR2 is YSYEKL. The CDR3 totals 14 residues. The CDR3, as DNA: TGCGCCAGCAGCCAAGAGTGGCAGGGCAGCGGCTACACCTTC. This codes for CASSQEWQGSGYTF.

The chain has TRBV19 and TRBJ1-2; D is perhaps TRBD1 (5 bases). Germline V CDR1 and CDR2: LNHDA, SQIVND (reference sequence). V lost 0 bases and J lost 10, with 12 bases in between. The CDR3 runs to 13 residues. CDR3 sequence reads: CASSIDWDHDYTF. The CDR3 DNA sequence: TGTGCCAGTAGTATAGATTGGGACCATGACTACACCTTC.

The V and J genes are TRBV2 and TRBJ2-7, with 10 bases aligning to TRBD2. The J call may be faulty, since TRBJ2-5 better matches the DNA end. Per germline, CDR1 SNHLY and CDR2 FYNNEI. The CDR3 covers 16 residues. CDR3 coding DNA: TGTGCCAGCAGTGCGGGACTAGCGCCCGGTCGAGAGACCCAGTACTTC. As protein: CASSAGLAPGRETQYF.

This clonotype showed up many times. The gene calls are TRBV20-1 and TRBJ2-5; tentatively, D is TRBD1 (5 bases). Germline CDR1 reads DFQATT; CDR2 reads SNEGSKA (reference sequence). The CDR3 length is 13 residues. Trimming shortened V by 5 bases and J by 2 bases, and 12 bases separated the two germline ends. The CDR3 protein is CSAHETVQETQYF. CDR3 DNA: TGCAGTGCTCACGAGACAGTTCAAGAGACCCAGTACTTC.

There are many counts of this clonotype. The chain combines TRBV6-1 with TRBJ2-7; unclear D gene. This CDR3 is 18 amino acids long. Trimming stripped 4 bases from V and 3 bases from J, with 25 bases between. From germline, CDR1 is MNHNS and CDR2 SASEGT. The chain's CDR3 is CASSGGRNSDLYVYEQYF. CDR3 coding DNA: TGTGCCAGCAGTGGCGGTAGAAACTCGGACCTTTACGTCTACGAGCAGTACTTC.

In its sample, this clonotype was seen many times. The rearrangement joins TRBV10-2 to TRBJ2-5; D is undetermined. The CDR3 is 13 residues long. Germline CDR1 WSHSY, CDR2 SAAADI. The ends were cut back, 2 bases at V and 5 bases at J, with 9 bases in the middle. CDR3 region: CASSENSRETQYF. CDR3 nucleotide sequence: TGCGCCAGCAGTGAGAACAGTAGGGAGACCCAGTACTTC.

This sequence joins TRBV6-1 and TRBJ2-1; 11 bases map to TRBD1. Trimming removed 1 base from V and 6 bases from J; junction bases left unmatched: 2. This CDR3 region has 15 residues. From germline, CDR1 is MNHNS and CDR2 SASEGT. This chain's CDR3 is CASSEGTGGPNEQFF. CDR3 DNA sequence: TGTGCCAGCAGTGAAGGGACAGGGGGCCCCAATGAGCAGTTCTTC.

This clonotype has a count of ten or more. V usage is TRBV20-1 and J usage is TRBJ2-7; 10 bases match TRBD2. The CDR3 is 14 residues long. V lost 1 base, J lost 2 bases, and 2 bases stayed unmatched. The germline gives CDR1 DFQATT, CDR2 SNEGSKA (reference sequence). The CDR3 DNA is TGCAGTGCTAGAGCTAGCGGGAGCCCCTACGAGCAGTACTTC. It specifies CSARASGSPYEQYF.